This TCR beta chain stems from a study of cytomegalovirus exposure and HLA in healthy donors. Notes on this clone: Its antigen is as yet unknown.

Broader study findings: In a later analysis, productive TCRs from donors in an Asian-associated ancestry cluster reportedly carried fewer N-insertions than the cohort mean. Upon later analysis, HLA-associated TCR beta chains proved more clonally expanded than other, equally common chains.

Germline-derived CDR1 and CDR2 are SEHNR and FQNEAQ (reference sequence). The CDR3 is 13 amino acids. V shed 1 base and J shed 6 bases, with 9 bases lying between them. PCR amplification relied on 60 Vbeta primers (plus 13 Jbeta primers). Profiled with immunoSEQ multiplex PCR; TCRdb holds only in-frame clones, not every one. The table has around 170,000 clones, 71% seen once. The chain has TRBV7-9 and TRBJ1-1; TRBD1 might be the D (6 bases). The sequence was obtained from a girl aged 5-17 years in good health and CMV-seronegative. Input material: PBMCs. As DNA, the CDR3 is TGTGCCAGCAGCTTAGAGGGGGTAGCTGAAGCTTTCTTT. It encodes CASSLEGVAEAFF.